This T cell receptor beta chain was identified during a study of vaccination and CD4 T cells after COVID-19. The overall study: The makeup of the convalescents was six males and four females, two of them Hispanic.

Treatment in this sample: approximately 9-day PBMC culture with coronavirus spike peptide pools or control peptides (ViraFEST assay). Fresh IL-2 medium replaced half the culture medium on days 3 and 7. CDR1 and CDR2 from the germline V gene are SGHVS and FQNEAQ. The CDR3 is 14 amino acids. The germline V and J ends were trimmed by 5 bases and 5 bases, with 15 bases remaining between them. Broader study findings: Reactive clone data from convalescent patients indicated a median of approximately 90% appearing only post-vaccination.

Sequencing of the DNA from cultured CD4+ T cells was carried out with the Oncomine TCR Beta short-read assay. TCRdb fed the PCR reads into MiXCR, producing one record per CDR3 protein. The profile shows more than 15,000 distinct CDR3 sequences, approximately 42% of them singletons. A few counts support this clonotype. The antigen remains undetermined. The sequence derives from a human donor who received a COVID-19 vaccine. The chain carries TRBV7-8 and TRBJ2-5; D tentatively reads TRBD1 or TRBD2 (5 bases each). This specimen was CD4+ T cells from blood, cultured in vitro, taken before SARS-CoV-2 vaccination. For the CDR3, the DNA is TGTGCCAGCAGCCTAGGTGGCGAGGGGGAGACCCAGTACTTC. Amino acid sequence: CASSLGGEGETQYF.